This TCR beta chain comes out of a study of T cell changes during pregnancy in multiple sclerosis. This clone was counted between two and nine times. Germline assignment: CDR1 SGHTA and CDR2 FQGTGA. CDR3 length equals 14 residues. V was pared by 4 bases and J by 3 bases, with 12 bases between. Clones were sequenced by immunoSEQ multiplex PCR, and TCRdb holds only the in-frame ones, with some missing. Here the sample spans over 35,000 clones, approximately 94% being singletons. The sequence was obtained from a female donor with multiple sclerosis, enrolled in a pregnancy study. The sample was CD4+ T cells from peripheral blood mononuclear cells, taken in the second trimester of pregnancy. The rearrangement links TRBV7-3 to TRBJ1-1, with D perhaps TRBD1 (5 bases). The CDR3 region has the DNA TGTGCCAGCAGCTCCCAGGGAAGGGACACTGAAGCTTTCTTT. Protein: CASSSQGRDTEAFF. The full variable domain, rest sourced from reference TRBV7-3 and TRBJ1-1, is GAGVSQTPSNKVTEKGKYVELRCDPISGHTALYWYRQSLGQGPEFLIYFQGTGAADDSGLPNDRFFAVRPEGSVSTLKIQRTERGDSAVYLCASSSQGRDTEAFFGQGTRLTVV.